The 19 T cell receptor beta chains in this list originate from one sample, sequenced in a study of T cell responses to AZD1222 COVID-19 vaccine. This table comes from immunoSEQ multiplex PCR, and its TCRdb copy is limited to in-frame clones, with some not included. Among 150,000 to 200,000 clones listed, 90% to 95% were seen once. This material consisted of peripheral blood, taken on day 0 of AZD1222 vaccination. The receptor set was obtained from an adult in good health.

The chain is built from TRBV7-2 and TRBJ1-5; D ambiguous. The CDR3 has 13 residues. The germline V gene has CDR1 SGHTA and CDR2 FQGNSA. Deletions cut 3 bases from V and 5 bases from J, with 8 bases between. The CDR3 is CASSFHSDQPQHF. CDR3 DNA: TGTGCCAGCAGCTTTCATTCGGATCAGCCCCAGCATTTT.

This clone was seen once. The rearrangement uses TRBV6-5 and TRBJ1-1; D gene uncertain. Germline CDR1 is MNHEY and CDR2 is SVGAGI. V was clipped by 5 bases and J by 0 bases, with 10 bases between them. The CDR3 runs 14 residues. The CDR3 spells CASSPQRMNTEAFF. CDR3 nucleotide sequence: TGTGCCAGCAGTCCCCAACGTATGAACACTGAAGCTTTCTTT.

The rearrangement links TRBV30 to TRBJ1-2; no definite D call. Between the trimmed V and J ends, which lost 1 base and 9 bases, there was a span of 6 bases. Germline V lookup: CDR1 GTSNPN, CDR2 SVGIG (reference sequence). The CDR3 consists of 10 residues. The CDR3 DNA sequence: TGTGCCTGGAGTGCAGTCAGCTACACCTTC. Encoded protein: CAWSAVSYTF. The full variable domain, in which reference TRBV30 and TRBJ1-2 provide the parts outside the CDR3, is SQTIHQWPATLVQPVGSPLSLECTVEGTSNPNLYWYRQAAGRGLQLLFYSVGIGQISSEVPQNLSASRPQDRQFILSSKKLLLSDSGFYLCAWSAVSYTFGSGTRLTVV.

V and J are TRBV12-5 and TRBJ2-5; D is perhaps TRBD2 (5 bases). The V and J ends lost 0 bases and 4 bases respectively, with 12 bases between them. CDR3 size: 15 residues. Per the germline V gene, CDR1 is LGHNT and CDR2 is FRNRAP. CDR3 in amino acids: CASGLVHFAGETQYF. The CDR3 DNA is TGTGCTAGTGGTTTGGTACATTTTGCGGGAGAGACCCAGTACTTC. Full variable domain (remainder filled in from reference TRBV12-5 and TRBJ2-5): DARVTQTPRHKVTEMGQEVTMRCQPILGHNTVFWYRQTMMQGLELLAYFRNRAPLDDSGMPKDRFSAEMPDATLATLKIQPSEPRDSAVYFCASGLVHFAGETQYFGPGTRLLVL.

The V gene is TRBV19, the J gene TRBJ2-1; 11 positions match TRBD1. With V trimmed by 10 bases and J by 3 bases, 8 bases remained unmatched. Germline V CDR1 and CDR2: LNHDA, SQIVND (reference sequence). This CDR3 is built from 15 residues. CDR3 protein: CATTPGTGGYNEQFF. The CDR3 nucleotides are TGTGCCACCACTCCGGGGACAGGGGGCTACAATGAGCAGTTCTTC.

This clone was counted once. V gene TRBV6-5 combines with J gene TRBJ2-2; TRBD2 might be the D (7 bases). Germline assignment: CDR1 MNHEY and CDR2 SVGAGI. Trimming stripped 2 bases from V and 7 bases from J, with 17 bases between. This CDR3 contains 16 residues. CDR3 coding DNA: TGTGCCAGCAGTTACGAAGGGGGGGGGACCTTCGGGGAGCTGTTTTTT. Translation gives CASSYEGGGTFGELFF.

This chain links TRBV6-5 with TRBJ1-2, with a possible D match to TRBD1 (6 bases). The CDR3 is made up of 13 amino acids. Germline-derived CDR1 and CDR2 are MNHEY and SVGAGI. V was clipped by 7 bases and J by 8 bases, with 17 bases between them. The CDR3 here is CASNEGGSGGYTF. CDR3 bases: TGTGCCAGCAACGAGGGGGGGTCTGGCGGCTACACCTTC.

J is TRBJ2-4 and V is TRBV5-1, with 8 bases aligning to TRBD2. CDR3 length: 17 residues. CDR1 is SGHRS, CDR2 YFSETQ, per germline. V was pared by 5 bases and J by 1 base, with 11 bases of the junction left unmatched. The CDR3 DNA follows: TGCGCCAGCAGGAAGCCCGGGAAGCGGGAGGCCAAAAACATTCAGTACTTC. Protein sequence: CASRKPGKREAKNIQYF.

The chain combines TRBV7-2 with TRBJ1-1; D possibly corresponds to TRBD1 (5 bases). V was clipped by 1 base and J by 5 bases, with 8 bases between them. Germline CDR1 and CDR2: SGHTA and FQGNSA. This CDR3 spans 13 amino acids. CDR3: CASSLGGGTEAFF. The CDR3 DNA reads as TGTGCCAGCAGCTTAGGTGGGGGGACTGAAGCTTTCTTT.

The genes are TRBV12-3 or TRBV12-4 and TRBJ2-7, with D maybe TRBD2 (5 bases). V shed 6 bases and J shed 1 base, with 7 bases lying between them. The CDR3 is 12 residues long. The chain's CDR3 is CASSGLSYEQYF. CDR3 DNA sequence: TGTGCCAGCAGCGGACTTTCCTACGAGCAGTACTTC.

CDR3 protein: CASSFTTGEKLFF. The CDR3 coding sequence is TGTGCCAGCAGCTTTACGACAGGGGAAAAACTGTTTTTT. V usage is TRBV3-1 (or the pseudogene TRBV3-2) and J usage is TRBJ1-4; 7 positions match TRBD1. Per the germline V gene, CDR1 is LGHDT and CDR2 is YNNKEL (reference sequence). J gave up 8 bases and V 5 bases, and 5 bases lay outside the gene matches. The CDR3 runs to 13 residues.

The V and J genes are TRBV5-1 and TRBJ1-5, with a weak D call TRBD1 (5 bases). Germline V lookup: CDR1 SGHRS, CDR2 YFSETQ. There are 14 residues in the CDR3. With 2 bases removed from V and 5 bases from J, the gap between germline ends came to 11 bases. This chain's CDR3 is CASSLFREDQPQHF. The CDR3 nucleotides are TGCGCCAGCAGCTTATTCAGGGAAGATCAGCCCCAGCATTTT. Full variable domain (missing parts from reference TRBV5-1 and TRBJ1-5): KAGVTQTPRYLIKTRGQQVTLSCSPISGHRSVSWYQQTPGQGLQFLFEYFSETQRNKGNFPGRFSGRQFSNSRSEMNVSTLELGDSALYLCASSLFREDQPQHFGDGTRLSIL.

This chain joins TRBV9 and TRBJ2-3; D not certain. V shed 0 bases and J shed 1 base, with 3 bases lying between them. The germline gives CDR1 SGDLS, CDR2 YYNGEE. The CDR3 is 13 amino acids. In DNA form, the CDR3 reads TGTGCCAGCAGCGTAGATGGCACAGATACGCAGTATTTT. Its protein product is CASSVDGTDTQYF.

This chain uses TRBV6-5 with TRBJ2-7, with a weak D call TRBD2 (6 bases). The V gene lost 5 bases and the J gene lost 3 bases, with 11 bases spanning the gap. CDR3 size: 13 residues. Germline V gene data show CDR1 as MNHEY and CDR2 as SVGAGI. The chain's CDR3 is CASSKTSLYEQYF. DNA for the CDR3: TGTGCCAGCAGTAAAACTAGCCTCTACGAGCAGTACTTC.

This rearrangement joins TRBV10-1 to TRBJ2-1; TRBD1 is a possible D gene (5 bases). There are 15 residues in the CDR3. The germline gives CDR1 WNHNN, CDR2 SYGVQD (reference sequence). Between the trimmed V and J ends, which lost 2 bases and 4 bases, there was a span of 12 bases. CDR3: CASSEGLGVYNEQFF. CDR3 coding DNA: TGCGCCAGCAGTGAGGGCCTAGGGGTTTACAATGAGCAGTTCTTC.

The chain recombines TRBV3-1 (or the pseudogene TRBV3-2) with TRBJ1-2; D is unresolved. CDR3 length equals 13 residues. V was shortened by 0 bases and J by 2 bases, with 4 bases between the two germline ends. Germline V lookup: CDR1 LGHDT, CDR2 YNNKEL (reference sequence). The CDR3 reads CASSQELNYGYTF. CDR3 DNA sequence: TGTGCCAGCAGCCAAGAACTGAACTATGGCTACACCTTC.

The CDR3 DNA is TGCGCCAGCAGCCCTCAGGGGCCTAATGAAAAACTGTTTTTT. As protein: CASSPQGPNEKLFF. The chain carries TRBV5-1 and TRBJ1-4; the D gene is possibly TRBD1 (6 bases). Germline assignment: CDR1 SGHRS and CDR2 YFSETQ. The CDR3 consists of 14 residues. The V end lost 4 bases, the J end lost 3 bases, and 10 bases lay between the germline ends.

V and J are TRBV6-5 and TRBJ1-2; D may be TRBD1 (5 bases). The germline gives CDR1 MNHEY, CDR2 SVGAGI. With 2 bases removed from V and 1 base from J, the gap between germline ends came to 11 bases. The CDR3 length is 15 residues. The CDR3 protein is CASSYGGGNNYGYTF. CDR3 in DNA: TGTGCCAGCAGTTACGGGGGGGGTAATAACTATGGCTACACCTTC.

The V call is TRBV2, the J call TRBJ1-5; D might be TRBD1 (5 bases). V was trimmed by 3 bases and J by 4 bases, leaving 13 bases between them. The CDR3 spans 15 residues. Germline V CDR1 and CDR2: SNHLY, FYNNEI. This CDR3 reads CASSEHNSGNQPQHF. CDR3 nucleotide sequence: TGTGCCAGCAGTGAGCACAATTCAGGGAATCAGCCCCAGCATTTT.